Following are 26 T cell receptor beta chains from one sample sequenced in a study of blood T cell repertoires in COVID-19. TCRdb's copy holds only in-frame clones and misses some; the assay was immunoSEQ multiplex PCR. The table has around 57,000 clones, 80% to 90% seen once. Sequencing was performed on peripheral blood. These receptors were obtained from a human donor in a cohort sampled during active COVID-19.

V and J are TRBV6-2 or TRBV6-3 and TRBJ1-5; tentative D call: TRBD1 (5 bases). The CDR3 spans 17 residues. Trimming took 0 bases from V and 1 from J, leaving 13 bases between them. CDR1 and CDR2 from the germline V gene are MNHEY and SVGEGT. CDR3 sequence (DNA): TGTGCCAGCAGTTACTCGGAGGGGCGCAGGAGCAATCAGCCCCAGCATTTT. This encodes CASSYSEGRRSNQPQHF.

The chain is built from TRBV12-2 and TRBJ2-3; the D call of TRBD2 is as the table states it, not checked on the DNA. TRBV12-2 corresponds to a pseudogene. The CDR3 has 15 amino acids. CDR3 protein: CASRLIAGDTDTQYF. CDR3 DNA: TGTGCAAGTCGCTTAATAGCGGGGGACACAGATACGCAGTATTTT.

The J gene is TRBJ2-5, the V gene TRBV4-1; 7 bases are a match to TRBD1. V gave up 3 bases and J gave up 2 bases; unmatched junction bases: 18. Germline CDR1 reads MGHRA; CDR2 reads YSYEKL. This CDR3 is built from 19 residues. This CDR3 reads CASSHELQGKNILQETQYF. CDR3 bases: TGCGCCAGCAGCCATGAGCTACAGGGGAAAAACATTTTACAAGAGACCCAGTACTTC.

The chain employs TRBV7-3 and TRBJ2-5, with TRBD2 matching 10 bases. The V gene's germline CDR1 is SGHTA and CDR2 FQGTGA. Germline trimming cut 5 bases from V and 5 bases from J; bases unmatched to any gene: 8. The CDR3 has 15 amino acids. CDR3 nucleotides: TGTGCCAGCAGCCGGAGCGGGAGGGCCGGTGAGACCCAGTACTTC. Translating gives CASSRSGRAGETQYF.

The chain uses TRBV5-1 and TRBJ1-5; D is unclear. This CDR3 region has 16 residues. Per germline, CDR1 SGHRS and CDR2 YFSETQ. Trimming removed 0 bases from V and 5 bases from J, with 15 bases in between. The CDR3: CASSLGELGTYQPQHF. CDR3 sequence (DNA): TGCGCCAGCAGCTTGGGCGAGCTGGGCACGTATCAGCCCCAGCATTTT.

The V gene is TRBV24-1, the J gene TRBJ2-1, with 13 bases that match TRBD2. Germline loops: CDR1 KGHDR, CDR2 SFDVKD. V was clipped by 5 bases and J by 4 bases; unmatched bases: 10. This CDR3 is built from 18 residues. CDR3 sequence (DNA): TGTGCCACCAGTGCGCGCCCCGGACTAGCGGGGGTATACAATGAGCAGTTCTTC. Translating it yields CATSARPGLAGVYNEQFF.

The chain uses TRBV5-1 and TRBJ1-6; 9 nucleotides line up with TRBD1. The CDR3 sequence is 15 residues long. Germline loops: CDR1 SGHRS, CDR2 YFSETQ. V was pared by 3 bases and J by 7 bases, with 5 bases of the junction left unmatched. CDR3 loop: CASSSLQGANSPLHF. Written as DNA, the CDR3 is TGCGCCAGCAGCTCGTTACAGGGGGCCAATTCACCCCTCCACTTT. Complete variable domain (other parts from reference TRBV5-1 and TRBJ1-6): KAGVTQTPRYLIKTRGQQVTLSCSPISGHRSVSWYQQTPGQGLQFLFEYFSETQRNKGNFPGRFSGRQFSNSRSEMNVSTLELGDSALYLCASSSLQGANSPLHFGNGTRLTVT.

About this clone itself: The junction departs from the called germline gene at one end, perhaps through a read error. The chain couples TRBV4-3 to TRBJ1-2; D is ambiguous. The CDR3 contains 15 residues. Germline assignment: CDR1 LGHNA and CDR2 YSLEER. The CDR3 coding sequence is TGCGCCAGCAGCCAATCGGAGAGAAGAGACTACGGCTACACCTTC. Amino acid sequence: CASSQSERRDYGYTF.

The CDR3 sequence: CASSYREIYTEAFF. Here the CDR3 DNA reads TGTGCCAGCAGCTACAGGGAAATCTACACTGAAGCTTTCTTT. The chain joins TRBV7-2 to TRBJ1-1; a possible D gene is TRBD1 (6 bases). The germline CDR1 and CDR2 sequences are SGHTA and FQGNSA. The CDR3 length is 14 residues. Trimming took 4 bases from V and 3 from J, leaving 12 bases between them.

This chain links TRBV7-8 with TRBJ2-1; 7 nucleotides agree with TRBD1. The CDR3 spans 14 residues. The germline gives CDR1 SGHVS, CDR2 FQNEAQ. Trimming at V came to 4 bases and at J to 3 bases, leaving 3 bases not matched to a gene. CDR3 loop: CASSSGTDYNEQFF. CDR3 DNA: TGTGCCAGCAGCTCCGGGACAGACTACAATGAGCAGTTCTTC.

This rearrangement joins TRBV12-3 or TRBV12-4 to TRBJ2-7; 14 nucleotides match TRBD2. Germline trimming cut 6 bases from V and 9 bases from J; bases unmatched to any gene: 4. The CDR3 totals 13 residues. CDR3 DNA: TGTGCCAGCAGCCCGGGACTAGCGGGGGTGCAGTACTTC. Its translation is CASSPGLAGVQYF.

The V call is TRBV28, the J call TRBJ2-7; 11 bases are a match to TRBD1. The CDR3 runs 15 residues. V shed 5 bases and J 3 bases; nucleotides not matched to a gene: 6. The germline V gene encodes CDR1 MDHEN and CDR2 SYDVKM. CDR3 protein: CASSNSGTGGYEQYF. CDR3 bases: TGTGCCAGCAGTAACTCCGGGACAGGGGGCTACGAGCAGTACTTC. Looking up the rest from reference TRBV28 and TRBJ2-7 gives the full variable domain: DVKVTQSSRYLVKRTGEKVFLECVQDMDHENMFWYRQDPGLGLRLIYFSYDVKMKEKGDIPEGYSVSREKKERFSLILESASTNQTSMYLCASSNSGTGGYEQYFGPGTRLTVT.

The rearrangement links TRBV3-1 (or the pseudogene TRBV3-2) to TRBJ1-5; 8 bases agree with TRBD1. Germline assignment: CDR1 LGHDT and CDR2 YNNKEL (reference sequence). The CDR3 spans 12 residues. J was trimmed by 6 bases and V by 5 bases; bases with no gene match: 0. In DNA, the CDR3 is TGTGCCAGCAGCACAGGGGGTCAGCCCCAGCATTTT. The encoded protein is CASSTGGQPQHF.

The chain recombines TRBV7-6 with TRBJ2-3; TRBD2 matches 10 bases. CDR1 is SGHVS, CDR2 FNYEAQ, per germline. The CDR3 spans 18 residues. V lost 1 base to trimming and J lost 2 bases; unmatched junction nucleotides: 9. In DNA form, the CDR3 reads TGTGCCAGCAGCTTAGTTTTCGCTAGCGGGGGCGTCACAGATACGCAGTATTTT. It specifies CASSLVFASGGVTDTQYF.

The chain joins TRBV19 to TRBJ1-2, with D unresolved. Per germline, CDR1 LNHDA and CDR2 SQIVND (reference sequence). V was clipped by 3 bases and J by 7 bases, with 12 bases between them. This CDR3 contains 13 residues. This CDR3 reads CASSIGPSGGYTF. DNA of the CDR3: TGTGCCAGTAGTATCGGCCCCTCGGGTGGCTACACCTTC.

The rearrangement joins TRBV5-1 to TRBJ2-1; possible D gene TRBD1, 5 bases. The CDR3 consists of 17 residues. Germline loops: CDR1 SGHRS, CDR2 YFSETQ. The ends were cut back, 4 bases at V and 0 bases at J, with 17 bases in the middle. This CDR3 reads CASSPLRTGISYNEQFF. The DNA for the CDR3 is TGCGCCAGCAGCCCCCTGAGAACAGGCATCTCCTACAATGAGCAGTTCTTC.

The gene calls are TRBV5-5 and TRBJ1-1; D is uncertain. With 0 bases removed from V and 11 bases from J, the gap between germline ends came to 14 bases. This CDR3 is 13 amino acids long. Germline assignment: CDR1 SGHKS and CDR2 YYEKEE (reference sequence). The CDR3 nucleotides are TGTGCCAGCAGCTTGGGAGGTTCCGTTGGGGCTTTCTTT. This translates into CASSLGGSVGAFF.

The chain is built from TRBV7-6 and TRBJ2-2; D unresolved. Germline V gives CDR1 SGHVS, CDR2 FNYEAQ. With 2 bases removed from V and 0 bases from J, the gap between germline ends came to 7 bases. This CDR3 is built from 15 residues. CDR3 sequence: CASSLRVANTGELFF. DNA of the CDR3: TGTGCCAGCAGCTTAAGAGTAGCGAACACCGGGGAGCTGTTTTTT.

This chain connects TRBV5-4 to TRBJ1-4; 8 positions match TRBD1. The V and J ends lost 1 base and 7 bases, in that order; junction bases with no gene match: 6. The CDR3 extends over 15 amino acids. In germline, CDR1 is SGHNT, CDR2 YYREEE (reference sequence). Here the CDR3 DNA reads TGTGCCAGCAGCTTGAATTCAGGGGGCAGTGAAAAACTGTTTTTT. This translates into CASSLNSGGSEKLFF.

The V call is TRBV4-2, the J call TRBJ1-1; D uncertain. Trimming stripped 2 bases from V and 0 bases from J, with 13 bases between. The CDR3 extends over 16 amino acids. The germline V gene has CDR1 LGHNA and CDR2 YNFKEQ. The DNA of the CDR3 is TGTGCCAGCAGCCAACAGGTAGAGAGTATGAACACTGAAGCTTTCTTT. Amino acid sequence: CASSQQVESMNTEAFF.

A single count supports this clone. The rearrangement joins TRBV10-1 to TRBJ2-1; the match to TRBD2 covers 9 bases. After removal of 6 bases from V and 6 bases from J, the junction contained 21 bases not matched to a gene. CDR3 length equals 19 residues. CDR1 is WNHNN and CDR2 is SYGVQD in the germline V gene (reference sequence). CDR3 region: CASSPEGLAGVPFLNEQFF. Here the CDR3 DNA reads TGCGCCAGCAGCCCCGAGGGGTTAGCGGGGGTTCCTTTTCTCAATGAGCAGTTCTTC.

The chain joins TRBV18 to TRBJ2-3, with 7 positions matching TRBD1. The trim removed 2 bases at V and 6 bases at J, leaving 5 bases unmatched. The CDR3 loop spans 14 amino acids. Germline V lookup: CDR1 KGHSH, CDR2 LQKENI. CDR3: CASSPGQVRDTQYF. The DNA for the CDR3 is TGTGCCAGCTCACCAGGACAGGTGAGGGATACGCAGTATTTT.

The chain couples TRBV7-8 to TRBJ2-7; a weak D match, TRBD2 (5 bases). Trimming cost V 1 base and J 0 bases, with 7 bases left between them. In germline, CDR1 is SGHVS, CDR2 FQNEAQ. The CDR3 has 14 amino acids. In DNA form, the CDR3 reads TGTGCCAGCAGCTTAGGACTAAGCTCCTACGAGCAGTACTTC. Translated: CASSLGLSSYEQYF.

The rearrangement uses TRBV7-3 and TRBJ1-1; D not resolved. The CDR3 extends over 13 amino acids. Germline values: CDR1 SGHTA, CDR2 FQGTGA. With 6 bases removed from V and 3 bases from J, the gap between germline ends came to 11 bases. CDR3 residues: CASSLLGHTEAFF. For the CDR3, the DNA is TGTGCCAGCAGTCTTCTGGGCCACACTGAAGCTTTCTTT.

The chain joins TRBV6-5 to TRBJ1-1; 8 bases agree with TRBD1. Trimming cost V 5 bases and J 1 base; bases outside gene matches: 3. The CDR3 spans 14 residues. CDR1 and CDR2 (germline): MNHEY, SVGAGI. Written as DNA, the CDR3 is TGTGCCAGCAGTAAGGGACAGGCGAACACTGAAGCTTTCTTT. The encoded protein is CASSKGQANTEAFF.

The chain has TRBV5-1 and TRBJ1-1; no reliable D call. With 4 bases removed from V and 6 bases from J, the gap between germline ends came to 13 bases. The CDR3 runs 13 residues. CDR1 is SGHRS and CDR2 is YFSETQ in the germline V gene. CDR3 sequence: CASSPSLGAEAFF. The CDR3 nucleotides read TGCGCCAGCAGCCCTTCTCTCGGGGCTGAAGCTTTCTTT.